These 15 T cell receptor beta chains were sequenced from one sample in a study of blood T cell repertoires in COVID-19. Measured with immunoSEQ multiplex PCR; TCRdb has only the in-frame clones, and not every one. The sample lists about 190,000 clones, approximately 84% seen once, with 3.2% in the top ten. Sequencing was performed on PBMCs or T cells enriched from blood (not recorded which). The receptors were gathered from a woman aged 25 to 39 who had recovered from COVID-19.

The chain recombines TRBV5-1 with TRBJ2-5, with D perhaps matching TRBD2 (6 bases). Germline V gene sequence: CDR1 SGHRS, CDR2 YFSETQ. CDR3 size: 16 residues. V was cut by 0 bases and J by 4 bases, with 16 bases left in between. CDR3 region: CASSLEGAGGAETQYF. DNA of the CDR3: TGCGCCAGCAGCTTGGAAGGTGCGGGCGGGGCAGAGACCCAGTACTTC.

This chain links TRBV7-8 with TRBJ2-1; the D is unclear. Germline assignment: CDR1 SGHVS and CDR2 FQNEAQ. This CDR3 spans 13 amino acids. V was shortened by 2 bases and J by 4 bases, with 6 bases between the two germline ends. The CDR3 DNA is TGTGCCAGCAGCTTAATTCGGTACAATGAGCAGTTCTTC. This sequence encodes CASSLIRYNEQFF.

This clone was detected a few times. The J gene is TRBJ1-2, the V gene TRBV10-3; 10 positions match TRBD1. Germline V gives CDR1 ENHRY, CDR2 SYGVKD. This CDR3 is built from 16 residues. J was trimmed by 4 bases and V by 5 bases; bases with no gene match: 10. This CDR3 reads CAISNTARTGGYGYTF. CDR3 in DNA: TGTGCCATCAGTAATACCGCCCGGACAGGGGGCTATGGCTACACCTTC.

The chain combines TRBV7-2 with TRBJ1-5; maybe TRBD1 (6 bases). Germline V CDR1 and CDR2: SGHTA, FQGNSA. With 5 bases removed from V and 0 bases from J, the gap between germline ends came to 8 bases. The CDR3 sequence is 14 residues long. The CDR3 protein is CASSPGDSNQPQHF. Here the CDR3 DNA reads TGTGCCAGCAGCCCAGGGGATAGCAATCAGCCCCAGCATTTT.

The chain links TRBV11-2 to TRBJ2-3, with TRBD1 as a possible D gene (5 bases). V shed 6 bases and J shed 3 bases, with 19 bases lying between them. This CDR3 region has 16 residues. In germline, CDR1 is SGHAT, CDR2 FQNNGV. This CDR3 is CASSKRGQMATDTQYF. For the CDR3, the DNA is TGTGCCAGCAGTAAAAGGGGCCAGATGGCTACAGATACGCAGTATTTT.

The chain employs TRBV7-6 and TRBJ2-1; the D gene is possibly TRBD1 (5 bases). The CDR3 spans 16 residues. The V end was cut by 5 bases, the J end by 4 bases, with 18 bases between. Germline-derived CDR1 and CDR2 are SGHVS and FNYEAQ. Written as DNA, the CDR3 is TGTGCCAGCAGCCCGAAGGCAGGGTCCCCTTACAATGAGCAGTTCTTC. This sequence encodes CASSPKAGSPYNEQFF.

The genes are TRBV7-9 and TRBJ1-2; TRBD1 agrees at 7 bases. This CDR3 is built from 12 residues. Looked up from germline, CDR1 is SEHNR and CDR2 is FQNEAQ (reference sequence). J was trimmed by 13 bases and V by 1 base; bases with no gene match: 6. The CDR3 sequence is CASSLDEGAGTF. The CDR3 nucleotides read TGTGCCAGCAGCTTAGACGAGGGGGCGGGCACCTTC.

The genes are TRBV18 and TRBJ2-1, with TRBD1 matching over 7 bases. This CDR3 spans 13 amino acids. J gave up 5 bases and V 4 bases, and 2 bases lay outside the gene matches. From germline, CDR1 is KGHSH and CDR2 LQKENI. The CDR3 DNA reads TGTGCCAGCTCACGTGACAGGGACAATGAGCAGTTCTTC. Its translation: CASSRDRDNEQFF.

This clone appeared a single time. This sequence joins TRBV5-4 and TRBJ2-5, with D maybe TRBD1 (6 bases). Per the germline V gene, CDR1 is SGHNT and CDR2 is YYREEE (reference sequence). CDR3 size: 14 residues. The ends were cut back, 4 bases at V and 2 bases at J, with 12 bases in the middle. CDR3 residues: CASSPGQLQETQYF. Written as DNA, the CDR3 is TGTGCCAGCAGCCCCGGACAGTTACAAGAGACCCAGTACTTC.

The CDR3 DNA is TGTGCCAGCAGCCCAGTTCCGTGGGAGCAGTACTTC. It codes for CASSPVPWEQYF. The V gene is TRBV13, the J gene TRBJ2-7; D not certain. Looked up from germline, CDR1 is PRHDT and CDR2 is FYEKMQ (reference sequence). The CDR3 extends over 12 amino acids. V shed 5 bases and J shed 7 bases, with 12 bases lying between them.

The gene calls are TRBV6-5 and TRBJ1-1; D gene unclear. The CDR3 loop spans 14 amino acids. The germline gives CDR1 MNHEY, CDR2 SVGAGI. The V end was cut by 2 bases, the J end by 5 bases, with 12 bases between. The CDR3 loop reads CASSYRQAGTEAFF. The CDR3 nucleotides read TGTGCCAGCAGTTACAGGCAGGCGGGAACTGAAGCTTTCTTT.

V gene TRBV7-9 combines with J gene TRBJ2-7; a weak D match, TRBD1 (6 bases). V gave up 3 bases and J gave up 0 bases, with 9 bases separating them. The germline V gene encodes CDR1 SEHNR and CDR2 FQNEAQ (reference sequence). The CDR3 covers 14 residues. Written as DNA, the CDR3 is TGTGCCAGCAGCTTCCCAGGGGCCTCCTACGAGCAGTACTTC. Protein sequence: CASSFPGASYEQYF.

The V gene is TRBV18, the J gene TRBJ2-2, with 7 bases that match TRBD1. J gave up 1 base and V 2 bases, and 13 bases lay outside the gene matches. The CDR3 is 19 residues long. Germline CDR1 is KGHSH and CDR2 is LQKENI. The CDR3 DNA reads TGTGCCAGCTCACCATTATTCACATGGACAGGAGAGAACACCGGGGAGCTGTTTTTT. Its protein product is CASSPLFTWTGENTGELFF.

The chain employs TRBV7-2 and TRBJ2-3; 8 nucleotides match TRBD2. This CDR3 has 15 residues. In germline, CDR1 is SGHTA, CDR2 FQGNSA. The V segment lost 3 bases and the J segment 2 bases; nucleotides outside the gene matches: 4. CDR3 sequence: CASSFTSGPTDTQYF. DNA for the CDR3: TGTGCCAGCAGCTTTACTAGCGGACCCACAGATACGCAGTATTTT.

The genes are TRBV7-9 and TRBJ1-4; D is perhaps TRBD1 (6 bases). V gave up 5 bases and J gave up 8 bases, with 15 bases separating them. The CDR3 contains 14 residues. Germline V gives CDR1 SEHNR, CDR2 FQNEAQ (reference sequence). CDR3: CASSPAGAWEKLFF. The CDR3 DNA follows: TGTGCCAGCAGCCCCGCGGGGGCCTGGGAAAAACTGTTTTTT.